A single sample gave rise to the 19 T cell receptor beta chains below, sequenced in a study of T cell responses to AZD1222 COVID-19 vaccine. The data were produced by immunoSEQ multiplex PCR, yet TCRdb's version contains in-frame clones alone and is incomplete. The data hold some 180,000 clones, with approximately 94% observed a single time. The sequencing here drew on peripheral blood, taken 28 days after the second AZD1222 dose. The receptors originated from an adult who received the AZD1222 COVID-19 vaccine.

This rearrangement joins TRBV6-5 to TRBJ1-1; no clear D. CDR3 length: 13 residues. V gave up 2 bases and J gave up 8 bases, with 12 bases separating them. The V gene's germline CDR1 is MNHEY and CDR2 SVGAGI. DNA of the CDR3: TGTGCCAGCAGTTACAATGGGCTGGCCGAAGCTTTCTTT. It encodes CASSYNGLAEAFF.

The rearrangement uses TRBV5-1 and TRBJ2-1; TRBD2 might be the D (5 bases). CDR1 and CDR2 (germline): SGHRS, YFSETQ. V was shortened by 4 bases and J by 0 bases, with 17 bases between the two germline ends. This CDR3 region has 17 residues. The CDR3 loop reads CASSGGGLGSSYNEQFF. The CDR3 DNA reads TGCGCCAGCAGCGGCGGAGGCCTGGGGAGCTCCTACAATGAGCAGTTCTTC.

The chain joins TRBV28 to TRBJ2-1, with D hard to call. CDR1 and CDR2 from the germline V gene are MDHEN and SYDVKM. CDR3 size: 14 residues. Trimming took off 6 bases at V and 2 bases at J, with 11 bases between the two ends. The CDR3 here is CASSDGRPYNEQFF. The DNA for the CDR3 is TGTGCCAGCAGCGACGGTAGGCCCTACAATGAGCAGTTCTTC.

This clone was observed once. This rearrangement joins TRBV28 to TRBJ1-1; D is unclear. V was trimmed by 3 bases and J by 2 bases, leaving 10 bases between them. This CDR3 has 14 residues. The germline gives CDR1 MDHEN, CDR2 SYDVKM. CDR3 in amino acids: CASSFRGPNTEAFF. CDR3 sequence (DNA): TGTGCCAGCAGTTTTCGCGGACCCAACACTGAAGCTTTCTTT.

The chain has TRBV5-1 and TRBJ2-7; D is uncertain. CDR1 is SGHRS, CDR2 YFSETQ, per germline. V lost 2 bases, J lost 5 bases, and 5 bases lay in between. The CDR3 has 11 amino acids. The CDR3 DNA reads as TGCGCCAGCAGCTTAGGCCACGAGCAGTACTTC. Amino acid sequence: CASSLGHEQYF.

CDR3 in DNA: TGTGCCAGCAGCAAGAGAGGTGGGGACAGTTCCAATCAGCCCCAGCATTTT. It specifies CASSKRGGDSSNQPQHF. This chain joins TRBV7-2 and TRBJ1-5, with 7 positions matching TRBD1. V was pared by 5 bases and J by 3 bases, with 13 bases of the junction left unmatched. The CDR3 is made up of 17 amino acids. Germline loops: CDR1 SGHTA, CDR2 FQGNSA. The whole variable domain, filled in from reference TRBV7-2 and TRBJ1-5, reads GAGVSQSPSNKVTEKGKDVELRCDPISGHTALYWYRQSLGQGLEFLIYFQGNSAPDKSGLPSDRFSAERTGGSVSTLTIQRTQQEDSAVYLCASSKRGGDSSNQPQHFGDGTRLSIL.

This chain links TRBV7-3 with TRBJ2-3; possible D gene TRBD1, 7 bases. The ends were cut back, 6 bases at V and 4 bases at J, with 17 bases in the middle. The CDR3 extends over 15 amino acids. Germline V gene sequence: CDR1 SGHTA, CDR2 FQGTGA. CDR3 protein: CASSLGGGASDTQYF. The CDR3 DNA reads TGTGCCAGCAGTCTAGGGGGCGGGGCATCAGATACGCAGTATTTT.

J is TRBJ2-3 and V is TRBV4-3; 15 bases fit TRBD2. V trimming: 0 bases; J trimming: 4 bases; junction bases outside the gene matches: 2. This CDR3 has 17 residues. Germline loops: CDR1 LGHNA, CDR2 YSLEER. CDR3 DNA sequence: TGCGCCAGCAGCCAAGATCGGACTAGCGGGGGGGCAGATACGCAGTATTTT. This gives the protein CASSQDRTSGGADTQYF.

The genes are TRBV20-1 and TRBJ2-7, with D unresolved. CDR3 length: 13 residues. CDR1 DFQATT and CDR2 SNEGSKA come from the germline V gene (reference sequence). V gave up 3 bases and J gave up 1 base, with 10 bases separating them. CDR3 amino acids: CSASSDGSYEQYF. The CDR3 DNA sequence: TGCAGTGCTAGTTCGGACGGATCCTACGAGCAGTACTTC.

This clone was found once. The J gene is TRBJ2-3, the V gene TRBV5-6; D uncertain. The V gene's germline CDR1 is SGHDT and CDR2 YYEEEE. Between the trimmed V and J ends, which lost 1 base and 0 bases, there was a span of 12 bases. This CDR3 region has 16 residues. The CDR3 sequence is CASSLLRTVSTDTQYF. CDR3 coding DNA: TGTGCCAGCAGCTTGTTGAGAACCGTAAGCACAGATACGCAGTATTTT.

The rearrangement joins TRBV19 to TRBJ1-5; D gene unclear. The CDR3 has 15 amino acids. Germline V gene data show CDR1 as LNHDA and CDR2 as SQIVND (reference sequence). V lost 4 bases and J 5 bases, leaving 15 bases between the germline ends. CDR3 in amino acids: CASSKFLSPDQPQHF. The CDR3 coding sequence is TGTGCCAGTAGTAAATTCTTATCCCCCGATCAGCCCCAGCATTTT.

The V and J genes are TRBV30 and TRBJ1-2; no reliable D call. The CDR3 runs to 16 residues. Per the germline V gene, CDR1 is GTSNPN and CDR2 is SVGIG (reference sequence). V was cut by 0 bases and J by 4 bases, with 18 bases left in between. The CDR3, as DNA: TGTGCCTGGAGTGTAGGCCCAACCACAGTTAGCTATGGCTACACCTTC. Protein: CAWSVGPTTVSYGYTF. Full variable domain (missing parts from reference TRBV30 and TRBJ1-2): SQTIHQWPATLVQPVGSPLSLECTVEGTSNPNLYWYRQAAGRGLQLLFYSVGIGQISSEVPQNLSASRPQDRQFILSSKKLLLSDSGFYLCAWSVGPTTVSYGYTFGSGTRLTVV.

CDR3 coding DNA: TGTGCCAGCAGGACGGACAGCTACGAGCAGTACTTC. This encodes CASRTDSYEQYF. The chain employs TRBV21-1 and TRBJ2-7; the DNA was not used to check the table's D call, TRBD1. TRBV21-1 is listed as a pseudogene. The CDR3 consists of 12 residues.

Here the CDR3 DNA reads TGTGCCAGCAGTGGAGGGACAGGGACTAGTAATGAAAAACTGTTTTTT. Protein product: CASSGGTGTSNEKLFF. The rearrangement links TRBV25-1 to TRBJ1-4, with TRBD1 matching over 9 bases. There are 16 residues in the CDR3. In germline, CDR1 is MGHDK, CDR2 SYGVNS. The J segment lost 4 bases and the V segment lost 4 bases, leaving 7 bases of the junction unmatched.

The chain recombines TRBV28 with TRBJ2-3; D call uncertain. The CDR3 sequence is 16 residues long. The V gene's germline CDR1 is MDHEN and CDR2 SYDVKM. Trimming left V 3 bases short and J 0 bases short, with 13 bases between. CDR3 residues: CASSFPGLTSTDTQYF. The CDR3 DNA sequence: TGTGCCAGCAGTTTCCCGGGTCTGACAAGCACAGATACGCAGTATTTT.

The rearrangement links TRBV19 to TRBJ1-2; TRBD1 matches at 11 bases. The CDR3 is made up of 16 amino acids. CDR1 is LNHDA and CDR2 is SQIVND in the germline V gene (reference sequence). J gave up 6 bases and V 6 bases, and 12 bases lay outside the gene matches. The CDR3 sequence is CASSPEDRGHSHGYTF. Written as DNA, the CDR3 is TGTGCCAGTAGCCCCGAGGACAGGGGGCACTCGCATGGCTACACCTTC.

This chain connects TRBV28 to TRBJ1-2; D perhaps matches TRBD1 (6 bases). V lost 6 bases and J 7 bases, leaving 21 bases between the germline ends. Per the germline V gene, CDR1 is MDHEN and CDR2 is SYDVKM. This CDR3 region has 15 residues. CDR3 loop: CASSDRDKNLGGYTF. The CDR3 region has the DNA TGTGCCAGCAGCGATCGGGACAAAAATCTGGGTGGCTACACCTTC.

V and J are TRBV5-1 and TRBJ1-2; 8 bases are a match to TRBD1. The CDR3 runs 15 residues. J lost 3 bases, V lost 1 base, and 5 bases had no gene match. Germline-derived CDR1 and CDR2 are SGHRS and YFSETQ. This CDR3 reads CASSLIAGGDYGYTF. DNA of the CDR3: TGCGCCAGCAGCTTGATTGCAGGGGGCGACTATGGCTACACCTTC.

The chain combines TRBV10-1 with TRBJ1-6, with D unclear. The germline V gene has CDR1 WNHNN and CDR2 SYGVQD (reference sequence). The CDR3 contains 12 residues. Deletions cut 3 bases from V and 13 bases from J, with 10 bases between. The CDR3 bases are TGCGCCAGCAGTGACCCCCTCGGTCCCCTCCACTTT. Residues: CASSDPLGPLHF.